This section outlines one T cell receptor (beta chain) sequence together with its context. Unique molecular identifiers tagged every individual TCR cDNA molecule. Each CDR3 protein is one row after TCRdb ran MiXCR on the 5' RACE reads. The sample records 40,000 to 45,000 distinct CDR3 sequences, roughly an eighth being singletons. Time point: sample taken at primary tumor resection. TCRs were sequenced from unsorted whole RNA of tumor, nontumor lung or PBMC. The sample comes from a study of spatial heterogeneity in lung cancer. The length of the CDR3 is 13 residues. The J segment lost 5 bases and the V segment lost 2 bases, leaving 4 bases of the junction unmatched. CDR1 and CDR2 (germline): DFQATT, SNEGSKA (reference sequence).

The gene calls are TRBV20-1 and TRBJ1-1, with 8 bases matching TRBD1. The clonotype originates from a male donor with early-stage non-small cell lung cancer. Sequencing was performed on PBMCs, taken at surgery. The CDR3 DNA is TGCAGTGCTAGACCACAGGGGGGGACTGAAGCTTTCTTT. Amino acid sequence: CSARPQGGTEAFF.